This T cell receptor beta chain was sequenced during a study of cytomegalovirus exposure and HLA in healthy donors. Overall study findings and caveats: Reports indicated that the classifier achieved high specificity and sensitivity in diagnosing cytomegalovirus status. Productive status was seen about 90% or about 30% of the time for most TCR beta V segments in an earlier analysis.

On this clone: What it binds is unknown.

Vbeta (60) and Jbeta (13) primers were used in the PCR. TCRdb's copy holds only in-frame clones and misses some; the assay was immunoSEQ multiplex PCR. The sample shows about 140,000 clones, roughly 78% of them seen only once. This CDR3 is built from 15 residues. Trimming pared 1 base from V and 4 bases from J, leaving 14 bases between. The germline V gene encodes CDR1 GTSNPN and CDR2 SVGIG (reference sequence). Sequencing input: PBMCs. This TCR derives from a man between 18 and 35 years old in good health and CMV-seropositive. The genes are TRBV30 and TRBJ2-1; possible D gene TRBD2, 6 bases. Here the CDR3 reads CAWSGGGAGYNEQFF. As DNA, the CDR3 is TGTGCCTGGAGTGGTGGGGGAGCGGGTTACAATGAGCAGTTCTTC.